One and the same sample provided the 13 T cell receptor beta chains below, sequenced in a study of Ad26.COV2.S vaccination and SARS-CoV-2 variants (dated by TCRdb to 2020 to 2023). The library relied on the immunoSEQ multiplex PCR assay. TCRdb took over this immuneACCESS table, retaining in-frame rearrangements with V and J assigned. Such tables are incomplete; in checked studies, under half of the missing clones stem from an unresolved V gene, and the remainder is unexplained. A total of around 300,000 clones appear in this sample, 70% to 90% of them only once. The top ten clones comprise roughly 10% of the sample. The treatment or condition label on this specimen signifies: roughly 18 received Ad26.COV2.S at low or high dose, single or two shots; about 5 received placebo; per-sample allocation not given. For vaccine and placebo recipients, repertoires were sequenced using samples collected on day 63 after the first injection.

The source was peripheral blood, collected in a trial of Ad26.COV2.S vaccine versus placebo. These receptors were obtained from a person between 18 and 65 years old who received the Ad26.COV2.S COVID-19 vaccine or a placebo.

CDR3 in amino acids: CASSPQRLSGNTIYF. DNA for the CDR3: TGTGCCAGTAGTCCTCAAAGGCTCTCTGGAAACACCATATATTTT. The rearrangement joins TRBV19 to TRBJ1-3; D unclear. This CDR3 region has 15 residues. V lost 5 bases to trimming and J lost 0 bases, with 11 bases between them. Germline V gene data show CDR1 as LNHDA and CDR2 as SQIVND (reference sequence). The full variable domain, completed using reference TRBV19 and TRBJ1-3, is DGGITQSPKYLFRKEGQNVTLSCEQNLNHDAMYWYRQDPGQGLRLIYYSQIVNDFQKGDIAEGYSVSREKKESFPLTVTSAQKNPTAFYLCASSPQRLSGNTIYFGEGSWLTVV.

In this sample, this clone turned up a few times. J is TRBJ2-2 and V is TRBV3-1 (or the pseudogene TRBV3-2); D gene ambiguous. This CDR3 has 14 residues. V was cut by 1 base and J by 5 bases, with 8 bases left in between. The germline gives CDR1 LGHDT, CDR2 YNNKEL (reference sequence). In nucleotides, the CDR3 is TGTGCCAGCAGCCAAGGGATGGGAACCGGGGAGCTGTTTTTT. It encodes CASSQGMGTGELFF.

This sequence joins TRBV2 and TRBJ2-1; 10 bases agree with TRBD2. Per the germline V gene, CDR1 is SNHLY and CDR2 is FYNNEI. V lost 4 bases to trimming and J lost 1 base; unmatched junction nucleotides: 7. The CDR3 sequence is 17 residues long. The CDR3 DNA is TGTGCCAGCAGTGGAGCGGGAGGGCCGGGGTCCTACAATGAGCAGTTCTTC. Encoded protein: CASSGAGGPGSYNEQFF.

The rearrangement uses TRBV2 and TRBJ2-2, with D tentatively TRBD1 (6 bases). The length of the CDR3 is 13 residues. Trimming removed 1 base at V and 12 bases at J, with 12 bases between. Germline loops: CDR1 SNHLY, CDR2 FYNNEI. The CDR3 bases are TGTGCCAGCAGTGAAGAGAGGCAGGGGCAGCTGTTTTTT. It codes for CASSEERQGQLFF.

V is TRBV7-2 and J is TRBJ1-1, with D perhaps matching TRBD1 (6 bases). Between the trimmed V and J ends, which lost 1 base and 2 bases, there was a span of 14 bases. Germline V gene sequence: CDR1 SGHTA, CDR2 FQGNSA. This CDR3 spans 16 amino acids. Here the CDR3 DNA reads TGTGCCAGCAGCTTAGGGGGGGGCAGAACCAACACTGAAGCTTTCTTT. It codes for CASSLGGGRTNTEAFF.

The V and J genes are TRBV28 and TRBJ1-5, with 7 bases identical to TRBD1. This CDR3 is built from 15 residues. Per germline, CDR1 MDHEN and CDR2 SYDVKM. V shed 2 bases, J shed 7 bases, and the junction held 8 bases outside the gene matches. CDR3 loop: CASSLPGGGRQPQHF. The CDR3 nucleotides are TGTGCCAGCAGTTTACCAGGGGGAGGCAGACAGCCCCAGCATTTT.

V gene TRBV11-2 combines with J gene TRBJ2-1; 9 bases agree with TRBD2. With 3 bases clipped from V and 0 bases from J, the junction kept 3 bases outside the gene matches. Germline values: CDR1 SGHAT, CDR2 FQNNGV. CDR3 length equals 16 residues. CDR3 DNA: TGTGCCAGCAGCTTGCGGGAGGGAAGCTCCTACAATGAGCAGTTCTTC. Its translation: CASSLREGSSYNEQFF.

This clone appeared a single time. V and J are TRBV5-1 and TRBJ1-4, with no clear D. Trimming stripped 3 bases from V and 3 bases from J, with 9 bases between. Per germline, CDR1 SGHRS and CDR2 YFSETQ. The CDR3 extends over 14 amino acids. The CDR3 is CASSSGDSNEKLFF. The CDR3 DNA follows: TGCGCCAGCAGCTCAGGAGACTCTAATGAAAAACTGTTTTTT.

The V call is TRBV27, the J call TRBJ1-1; unclear D gene. Trimming took off 2 bases at V and 0 bases at J, with 10 bases between the two ends. The CDR3 runs to 15 residues. Germline CDR1 MNHEY, CDR2 SMNVEV (reference sequence). The CDR3 bases are TGTGCCAGCAGTTTAAGTCGGACTTTGAACACTGAAGCTTTCTTT. Amino acids: CASSLSRTLNTEAFF.

The chain uses TRBV23-1 and TRBJ1-1; D call uncertain. TRBV23-1 is assigned to the ORF class and has an uncertain function. The germline V and J ends were trimmed by 3 bases and 4 bases, with 18 bases remaining between them. CDR3 length equals 16 residues. The CDR3 DNA is TGCGCCAGCAGTCAGCGTCCGTCACTACGGGGCACTGAAGCTTTCTTT. It translates to CASSQRPSLRGTEAFF.

The CDR3 loop reads CASSYSISGGYEAFF. CDR3 sequence (DNA): TGTGCCAGCAGTTACTCGATTTCGGGGGGGTATGAAGCTTTCTTT. The rearrangement uses TRBV6-5 and TRBJ1-1, with a possible D match to TRBD1 (5 bases). V lost 0 bases to trimming and J lost 7 bases, with 15 bases between them. CDR1 and CDR2 from the germline V gene are MNHEY and SVGAGI. This CDR3 is 15 amino acids long.

The rearrangement uses TRBV4-3 and TRBJ1-2, with unresolved D. V was pared by 4 bases and J by 8 bases, with 17 bases between. The germline V gene encodes CDR1 LGHNA and CDR2 YSLEER. The CDR3 contains 14 residues. The DNA for the CDR3 is TGCGCCAGCAGCCCCGGGCGCCTCACGGAAGGCTACACCTTC. Amino acid sequence: CASSPGRLTEGYTF.

A single count supports this clone. The chain employs TRBV19 and TRBJ2-1; 7 bases match TRBD2. This CDR3 has 14 amino acids. Germline lookup yields CDR1 LNHDA and CDR2 SQIVND (reference sequence). V shed 6 bases, J shed 5 bases, and the junction held 7 bases outside the gene matches. For the CDR3, the DNA is TGTGCCAGTAGGGGATGGCTAGCGGACAATGAGCAGTTCTTC. Translation gives CASRGWLADNEQFF.